The 25 T cell receptor beta chains below come from one sample, sequenced in a study of response to subunit inactivated influenza vaccine. A single record per CDR3 protein comes from TCRdb applying MiXCR to the RT-PCR reads. This table holds 200,000 to 300,000 distinct CDR3 sequences, 9% to 15% found once. The specimen was non-naive T cells sorted from PBMCs, collected approximately 15 days before vaccination. These receptors all stem from a man in his fifties or sixties who received an inactivated influenza vaccine.

The genes are TRBV5-1 and TRBJ1-1; D remains unclear. CDR3 length: 14 amino acids. Germline V CDR1 and CDR2: SGHRS, YFSETQ. V lost 2 bases, J lost 1 base, and 9 bases lay in between. The CDR3 protein is CASSFSGENTEAFF. CDR3 sequence (DNA): TGCGCCAGCAGCTTCAGCGGGGAGAACACTGAAGCTTTCTTT.

This clonotype was picked up a small number of times. The chain uses TRBV15 and TRBJ2-2; D ambiguous. Trimming left V 8 bases short and J 5 bases short, with 6 bases between. CDR1 is LNHNV and CDR2 is YYDKDF in the germline V gene (reference sequence). The CDR3 sequence is 11 residues long. CDR3 in amino acids: CATARTGELFF. The CDR3 coding sequence is TGTGCCACCGCGAGGACCGGGGAGCTGTTTTTT.

This clonotype appeared many times. The rearrangement joins TRBV12-3 or TRBV12-4 to TRBJ1-5, with D perhaps matching TRBD1 (6 bases). This CDR3 comprises 16 residues. V was cut by 1 base and J by 4 bases, with 14 bases left in between. The CDR3 DNA follows: TGTGCCAGCAGTTTAGGGGTCAGGGGACCGAATCAGCCCCAGCATTTT. Its protein product is CASSLGVRGPNQPQHF.

Many counts were recorded for this clonotype. The genes are TRBV4-3 and TRBJ2-7; D gene ambiguous. Germline values: CDR1 LGHNA, CDR2 YSLEER. Trimming stripped 0 bases from V and 5 bases from J, with 14 bases between. This CDR3 spans 15 amino acids. The CDR3 protein is CASSQDQQPPHEQYF. The CDR3 DNA reads TGCGCCAGCAGCCAAGATCAACAGCCTCCCCACGAGCAGTACTTC.

This clonotype occurred a few times. The rearrangement joins TRBV2 to TRBJ2-3; possibly TRBD1 for D (5 bases). The CDR3 runs to 15 residues. The V and J ends lost 4 bases and 3 bases respectively, with 14 bases between them. Germline V lookup: CDR1 SNHLY, CDR2 FYNNEI. The CDR3 sequence: CASSATTAATDTQYF. Here the CDR3 DNA reads TGTGCCAGCAGTGCTACGACAGCCGCGACAGATACGCAGTATTTT.

V usage is TRBV27 and J usage is TRBJ2-7; weak D call: TRBD2 (7 bases). Germline V CDR1 and CDR2: MNHEY, SMNVEV (reference sequence). The CDR3 sequence is 15 residues long. V lost 0 bases and J 7 bases, leaving 16 bases between the germline ends. The CDR3 DNA reads TGTGCCAGCAGTTTATCGCTGAGGGGGGGGTATGAGCAGTACTTC. Translating gives CASSLSLRGGYEQYF.

At least ten counts were recorded for this clonotype. The V gene is TRBV5-1, the J gene TRBJ1-2; D gene ambiguous. Per the germline V gene, CDR1 is SGHRS and CDR2 is YFSETQ. The CDR3 has 12 residues. The germline V and J ends were trimmed by 5 bases and 5 bases, with 10 bases remaining between them. This CDR3 reads CASREGLYGYTF. For the CDR3, the DNA is TGCGCCAGCAGGGAGGGTTTGTATGGCTACACCTTC.

The chain combines TRBV7-9 with TRBJ1-2; D is unclear. The CDR3 is 14 residues long. V gave up 5 bases and J gave up 5 bases, with 15 bases separating them. Germline V gene data show CDR1 as SEHNR and CDR2 as FQNEAQ (reference sequence). As DNA, the CDR3 is TGTGCCAGCAGCACCGGATACTTGGGTTATGGCTACACCTTC. Its translation: CASSTGYLGYGYTF.

The chain joins TRBV7-8 to TRBJ2-7, with TRBD2 matching over 8 bases. The CDR3 extends over 13 amino acids. The V segment lost 5 bases and the J segment 3 bases; nucleotides outside the gene matches: 3. From germline, CDR1 is SGHVS and CDR2 FQNEAQ. CDR3 in amino acids: CASSRGGDYEQYF. As DNA, the CDR3 is TGTGCCAGCAGCCGGGGGGGGGACTACGAGCAGTACTTC. Full variable domain (remainder filled in from reference TRBV7-8 and TRBJ2-7): GAGVSQSPRYKVAKRGQDVALRCDPISGHVSLFWYQQALGQGPEFLTYFQNEAQLDKSGLPSDRFFAERPEGSVSTLKIQRTQQEDSAVYLCASSRGGDYEQYFGPGTRLTVT.

This clonotype was picked up a small number of times. The chain links TRBV20-1 to TRBJ1-4; 8 bases map to TRBD1. V lost 1 base and J lost 8; bases outside the gene matches: 0. Germline CDR1 DFQATT, CDR2 SNEGSKA (reference sequence). The CDR3 spans 12 residues. The CDR3 DNA reads TGCAGTGCTAGAGGGGACAGGGAAAAACTGTTTTTT. Residues: CSARGDREKLFF.

This clonotype has only a few counts. The J gene is TRBJ2-1, the V gene TRBV7-8; 10 bases map to TRBD2. Per germline, CDR1 SGHVS and CDR2 FQNEAQ. Trimming at V came to 5 bases and at J to 7 bases, leaving 5 bases not matched to a gene. This CDR3 has 14 residues. DNA for the CDR3: TGTGCCAGCAGCCACAGCGGGAGGGCAAATGAGCAGTTCTTC. The encoded protein is CASSHSGRANEQFF.

This clonotype was seen at least ten times. The J gene is TRBJ2-5, the V gene TRBV5-1, with 7 bases that match TRBD1. The V gene's germline CDR1 is SGHRS and CDR2 YFSETQ. The junction had 12 bases not matched to a gene; V was cut back by 6 bases and J by 4 bases. CDR3 size: 15 residues. The CDR3 reads CASTPEPGGPETQYF. CDR3 DNA sequence: TGCGCCAGCACCCCAGAACCAGGGGGTCCAGAGACCCAGTACTTC.

This clonotype was counted only a few times. CDR3 in DNA: TGCGCCAGCAGCTTGGCCGGACAGGGGCAGGTTTACGAGCAGTACTTC. It codes for CASSLAGQGQVYEQYF. The chain uses TRBV5-1 and TRBJ2-7; 9 bases are shared with TRBD1. With 0 bases clipped from V and 4 bases from J, the junction kept 8 bases outside the gene matches. CDR1 is SGHRS and CDR2 is YFSETQ in the germline V gene. The length of the CDR3 is 16 residues.

Only a few counts were recorded for this clonotype. The J gene is TRBJ1-2, the V gene TRBV9; 7 bases line up with TRBD1. With 0 bases clipped from V and 6 bases from J, the junction kept 14 bases outside the gene matches. Germline assignment: CDR1 SGDLS and CDR2 YYNGEE. This CDR3 contains 17 residues. CDR3 amino acids: CASSVATWGGTEDGYTF. The CDR3 DNA is TGTGCCAGCAGCGTAGCTACATGGGGCGGGACAGAGGATGGCTACACCTTC.

This rearrangement joins TRBV4-2 to TRBJ2-7, with D maybe TRBD1 (6 bases). In germline, CDR1 is LGHNA, CDR2 YNFKEQ. The CDR3 has 14 amino acids. V lost 1 base and J lost 4, with 11 bases in between. As DNA, the CDR3 is TGTGCCAGCAGCCAAGTAGGGACAAGGTACGAGCAGTACTTC. Translation: CASSQVGTRYEQYF.

This clonotype was seen a handful of times. The chain carries TRBV15 and TRBJ2-5; TRBD2 matches 13 bases. This CDR3 is 16 amino acids long. The trim removed 0 bases at V and 5 bases at J, leaving 3 bases unmatched. Germline assignment: CDR1 LNHNV and CDR2 YYDKDF (reference sequence). The CDR3 coding sequence is TGTGCCACCAGCAGAGATATGACTAGCGGGGGGGAGACCCAGTACTTC. It is translated as CATSRDMTSGGETQYF. Together with reference TRBV15 and TRBJ2-5, the CDR3 gives the full variable domain: DAMVIQNPRYQVTQFGKPVTLSCSQTLNHNVMYWYQQKSSQAPKLLFHYYDKDFNNEADTPDNFQSRRPNTSFCFLDIRSPGLGDTAMYLCATSRDMTSGGETQYFGPGTRLLVL.

The chain is built from TRBV14 and TRBJ2-2; no firm D call. The ends were cut back, 2 bases at V and 6 bases at J, with 7 bases in the middle. The CDR3 consists of 13 residues. CDR1 is SGHDN and CDR2 is FVKESK in the germline V gene. The CDR3 DNA sequence: TGTGCCAGCAGCCAATACCAGTCCGGGGAGCTGTTTTTT. As protein: CASSQYQSGELFF.

This clonotype turned up a few times. The chain couples TRBV20-1 to TRBJ1-2; the match to TRBD1 covers 7 bases. J gave up 1 base and V 6 bases, and 8 bases lay outside the gene matches. Germline CDR1 and CDR2: DFQATT and SNEGSKA (reference sequence). This CDR3 region has 14 residues. In nucleotides, the CDR3 is TGCAGTGCGCCGGCGGGGACAGATAACTATGGCTACACCTTC. Residues: CSAPAGTDNYGYTF.

The J gene is TRBJ2-1, the V gene TRBV4-3; 11 bases map to TRBD1. The CDR3 has 17 amino acids. Germline values: CDR1 LGHNA, CDR2 YSLEER. V gave up 3 bases and J gave up 3 bases; unmatched junction bases: 7. CDR3 sequence (DNA): TGCGCCAGCAGCCAGGGGACAGGGGGGCGAAGCTACAATGAGCAGTTCTTC. Translated: CASSQGTGGRSYNEQFF.

This clonotype came up a few times. CDR3 bases: TGTGCCAGCAGCGCACTAGCGGGGGAGCAGTTCTTC. This translates into CASSALAGEQFF. The chain is built from TRBV7-2 and TRBJ2-1, with 10 bases lining up with TRBD2. Germline CDR1 reads SGHTA; CDR2 reads FQGNSA. Unmatched junction bases numbered 2, after V lost 5 bases and J lost 10 bases. CDR3 size: 12 residues.

This clonotype was seen repeatedly, ten times or more. The rearrangement links TRBV29-1 to TRBJ1-1, with 7 bases identical to TRBD1. Unmatched junction bases numbered 2, after V lost 3 bases and J lost 4 bases. This CDR3 comprises 12 residues. CDR1 and CDR2 (germline): SQVTM, ANQGSEA. The CDR3 loop is CSVEQGVTEAFF. In DNA form, the CDR3 reads TGCAGCGTTGAGCAGGGGGTCACTGAAGCTTTCTTT.

This clonotype was observed a handful of times. The genes are TRBV23-1 and TRBJ2-1; 7 bases align to TRBD2. TRBV23-1 is an open reading frame, and its role is uncertain. The CDR3 has 16 amino acids. Germline trimming cut 0 bases from V and 6 bases from J; bases unmatched to any gene: 8. CDR3 in DNA: TGCGCCAGCAGTCAATCTCAGCGGGATTCGATCAATGAGCAGTTCTTC. This codes for CASSQSQRDSINEQFF.

V usage is TRBV28 and J usage is TRBJ2-7, with 7 bases aligning to TRBD1. With 5 bases clipped from V and 7 bases from J, the junction kept 5 bases outside the gene matches. The CDR3 extends over 12 amino acids. CDR1 MDHEN and CDR2 SYDVKM come from the germline V gene. The DNA for the CDR3 is TGTGCCAGCAGTCCGACAGGGCTTGAGCAGTACTTC. This encodes CASSPTGLEQYF.

This clonotype came up many times. The chain combines TRBV25-1 with TRBJ1-2, with D hard to call. The germline V gene has CDR1 MGHDK and CDR2 SYGVNS. V was clipped by 3 bases and J by 8 bases, with 16 bases between them. This CDR3 is 14 amino acids long. CDR3 bases: TGTGCCAGCAGTGACCCCGGGAGGCTTAAGGGCTACACCTTC. Protein: CASSDPGRLKGYTF.

This clonotype was seen many times. The chain carries TRBV5-1 and TRBJ2-5, with 7 bases fitting TRBD1. J was trimmed by 0 bases and V by 4 bases; bases with no gene match: 3. The CDR3 sequence is 14 residues long. Germline V gene sequence: CDR1 SGHRS, CDR2 YFSETQ. The CDR3, as DNA: TGCGCCAGCAGCCCGGGACAGAACCAAGAGACCCAGTACTTC. Residues: CASSPGQNQETQYF.